This entry lists 24 T cell receptor beta chains sequenced from one sample in a study of blood T cell repertoires in COVID-19. The repertoire was sequenced with immunoSEQ multiplex PCR; TCRdb's copy has only in-frame clones and lacks some. This table holds tens of thousands of clones, approximately 71% found once. Sequenced sample: peripheral blood. The source is an older man with acute or convalescent COVID-19.

The V gene is TRBV3-1 (or the pseudogene TRBV3-2), the J gene TRBJ2-5; TRBD2 agrees at 10 bases. V lost 0 bases, J lost 5 bases, and 12 bases stayed unmatched. CDR3 length: 18 amino acids. CDR1 is LGHDT and CDR2 is YNNKEL in the germline V gene (reference sequence). CDR3 nucleotide sequence: TGTGCCAGCAGCCAAGATGACCGGCTAGCGGGAGAAGGGGAGACCCAGTACTTC. As protein: CASSQDDRLAGEGETQYF.

The gene calls are TRBV11-2 and TRBJ2-1; unclear D gene. V gave up 0 bases and J gave up 0 bases, with 6 bases separating them. The germline gives CDR1 SGHAT, CDR2 FQNNGV. This CDR3 is 15 amino acids long. The CDR3 nucleotides read TGTGCCAGCAGCTTAGAAGGAGACTCCTACAATGAGCAGTTCTTC. It yields the protein CASSLEGDSYNEQFF.

The genes are TRBV7-8 and TRBJ1-2; D perhaps matches TRBD1 (5 bases). The CDR3 extends over 12 amino acids. Germline CDR1 SGHVS, CDR2 FQNEAQ. V was clipped by 5 bases and J by 8 bases, with 12 bases between them. DNA of the CDR3: TGTGCCAGCAGCCCTACAGGACCGGGCTACACCTTC. Its protein product is CASSPTGPGYTF.

The chain recombines TRBV21-1 with TRBJ2-3; TRBD1, as called in the table, went unchecked against the DNA. TRBV21-1 is a recognized pseudogene. The CDR3 covers 17 residues. The CDR3: CASSIKSATDDTDTQYF. In DNA, the CDR3 is TGTGCCAGCAGCATTAAGAGCGCGACAGATGACACAGATACGCAGTATTTT.

The chain has TRBV27 and TRBJ2-7, with D unclear. The germline V gene encodes CDR1 MNHEY and CDR2 SMNVEV (reference sequence). V lost 4 bases, J lost 3 bases, and 4 bases lay in between. CDR3 size: 11 residues. The CDR3 is CASSSNYEQYF. The CDR3 region has the DNA TGTGCCAGCAGTTCAAACTACGAGCAGTACTTC.

The rearrangement joins TRBV29-1 to TRBJ2-1, with 16 positions matching TRBD2. CDR3 size: 14 residues. The junction had 3 bases not matched to a gene; V was cut back by 6 bases and J by 7 bases. The germline gives CDR1 SQVTM, CDR2 ANQGSEA. The CDR3, as DNA: TGCAGCGTGGGGACTAGCGGGAGGGGGAATGAGCAGTTCTTC. Translated: CSVGTSGRGNEQFF.

The rearrangement uses TRBV3-1 (or the pseudogene TRBV3-2) and TRBJ2-2; D unclear. Trimming took 2 bases from V and 3 from J, leaving 7 bases between them. The CDR3 is made up of 14 amino acids. Looked up from germline, CDR1 is LGHDT and CDR2 is YNNKEL (reference sequence). DNA for the CDR3: TGTGCCAGCAGCCAATTCCTCGACACCGGGGAGCTGTTTTTT. Translating gives CASSQFLDTGELFF.

The chain has TRBV5-1 and TRBJ2-7; a weak D match, TRBD1 (6 bases). This CDR3 region has 14 residues. The germline V gene has CDR1 SGHRS and CDR2 YFSETQ. V was cut by 0 bases and J by 0 bases, with 7 bases left in between. CDR3 amino acids: CASSLGQASYEQYF. Here the CDR3 DNA reads TGCGCCAGCAGCTTGGGACAGGCCTCCTACGAGCAGTACTTC. The complete variable domain, with remaining parts taken from reference TRBV5-1 and TRBJ2-7, reads KAGVTQTPRYLIKTRGQQVTLSCSPISGHRSVSWYQQTPGQGLQFLFEYFSETQRNKGNFPGRFSGRQFSNSRSEMNVSTLELGDSALYLCASSLGQASYEQYFGPGTRLTVT.

The rearrangement links TRBV30 to TRBJ1-6; the match to TRBD1 covers 7 bases. The V gene end was trimmed by 0 bases and the J gene end by 9 bases; junction bases not matched to a gene: 8. CDR3 length equals 15 residues. Germline values: CDR1 GTSNPN, CDR2 SVGIG (reference sequence). CDR3 loop: CAWSVKDRSISPLHF. The DNA of the CDR3 is TGTGCCTGGAGTGTAAAGGACAGGTCAATTTCACCCCTCCACTTT.

The chain joins TRBV30 to TRBJ2-7, with 8 bases identical to TRBD2. J lost 7 bases, V lost 4 bases, and 9 bases had no gene match. Germline V gene data show CDR1 as GTSNPN and CDR2 as SVGIG (reference sequence). This CDR3 has 13 amino acids. CDR3 coding DNA: TGTGCCTGGATCTTAGCGGGAACTCGAGAGCAGTACTTC. As protein: CAWILAGTREQYF.

This chain links TRBV30 with TRBJ2-2; D uncertain. The CDR3 loop spans 11 amino acids. CDR1 and CDR2 from the germline V gene are GTSNPN and SVGIG (reference sequence). Trimming pared 2 bases from V and 7 bases from J, leaving 5 bases between. The CDR3 DNA sequence: TGTGCCTGGAGTTCGGGCGGGGAGCTGTTTTTT. Translating gives CAWSSGGELFF.

The rearrangement joins TRBV10-3 to TRBJ1-5; possible D gene TRBD1, 5 bases. V lost 7 bases to trimming and J lost 5 bases, with 12 bases between them. Germline V gene lookup returns CDR1 ENHRY and CDR2 SYGVKD. The CDR3 totals 13 residues. CDR3 DNA: TGTGCCATCACGGCAGGGATGTATCAGCCCCAGCATTTT. It codes for CAITAGMYQPQHF.

This chain connects TRBV11-3 to TRBJ1-2; 7 bases match TRBD1. Germline trimming cut 11 bases from V and 3 bases from J; bases unmatched to any gene: 9. This CDR3 region has 13 residues. The germline V gene has CDR1 SGHNT and CDR2 YENEEA. CDR3 sequence reads: CAGLQGRHYGYTF. The DNA for the CDR3 is TGTGCCGGATTACAGGGGCGGCACTATGGCTACACCTTC. Using reference TRBV11-3 and TRBJ1-2 for the parts outside the CDR3, the full variable domain is EAGVVQSPRYKIIEKKQPVAFWCNPISGHNTLYWYLQNLGQGPELLIRYENEEAVDDSQLPKDRFSAERLKGVDSTLKIQPAELGDSAVYLCAGLQGRHYGYTFGSGTRLTVV.

This sequence joins TRBV5-1 and TRBJ2-2; TRBD1 matches 10 bases. Trimming removed 0 bases from V and 3 bases from J; junction bases left unmatched: 2. The CDR3 is 16 residues long. Germline V lookup: CDR1 SGHRS, CDR2 YFSETQ. The CDR3 here is CASSLDGTGDTGELFF. The CDR3 DNA reads as TGCGCCAGCAGCTTGGATGGGACAGGGGACACCGGGGAGCTGTTTTTT.

This chain uses TRBV6-4 with TRBJ1-6; D unresolved. Germline values: CDR1 MRHNA, CDR2 SNTAGT. This CDR3 contains 15 residues. V was cut by 4 bases and J by 4 bases, with 11 bases left in between. This CDR3 is CASSASGGYNSPLHF. In DNA, the CDR3 is TGTGCCAGCAGTGCATCTGGAGGGTATAATTCACCCCTCCACTTT.

The chain uses TRBV5-4 and TRBJ1-1; 11 bases fit TRBD1. V shed 0 bases, J shed 8 bases, and the junction held 3 bases outside the gene matches. Germline V gene sequence: CDR1 SGHNT, CDR2 YYREEE (reference sequence). This CDR3 spans 14 amino acids. DNA of the CDR3: TGTGCCAGCAGCTTGGTAGGGACAGGGGGGGAAGCTTTCTTT. It specifies CASSLVGTGGEAFF.

This clone came up once. The chain combines TRBV19 with TRBJ2-7; 9 nucleotides align to TRBD1. The CDR3 is 14 amino acids. In germline, CDR1 is LNHDA, CDR2 SQIVND (reference sequence). The trim removed 5 bases at V and 1 base at J, leaving 3 bases unmatched. The CDR3 loop is CASSRQGESYEQYF. In DNA form, the CDR3 reads TGTGCCAGTAGTCGACAGGGGGAATCCTACGAGCAGTACTTC.

This clone was recorded a few times. V gene TRBV5-4 combines with J gene TRBJ2-1; TRBD2 aligns across 9 bases. Germline trimming cut 4 bases from V and 8 bases from J; bases unmatched to any gene: 7. CDR3 length: 14 residues. CDR1 is SGHNT, CDR2 YYREEE, per germline (reference sequence). The CDR3 nucleotides are TGTGCCAGCAGCAGGAGTAGCGGGAGCTATGAGCAGTTCTTC. This encodes CASSRSSGSYEQFF.

This CDR3 is CASSQATAFLSYNSPLHF. The CDR3 nucleotides are TGTGCCAGCAGCCAAGCGACAGCGTTCCTCTCCTATAATTCACCCCTCCACTTT. This chain links TRBV4-2 with TRBJ1-6, with D tentatively TRBD1 (5 bases). Trimming stripped 1 base from V and 0 bases from J, with 13 bases between. CDR1 and CDR2 from the germline V gene are LGHNA and YNFKEQ. This CDR3 comprises 18 residues.

The chain combines TRBV30 with TRBJ1-1; D remains ambiguous. CDR3 size: 13 residues. V dropped 3 bases and J dropped 4 bases, with 12 bases sitting between them. In germline, CDR1 is GTSNPN, CDR2 SVGIG (reference sequence). The CDR3 DNA is TGTGCCTGGAGGGTCGGGGTGATCACTGAAGCTTTCTTT. As protein: CAWRVGVITEAFF.

This clone was counted only a few times. The V gene is TRBV5-5, the J gene TRBJ1-3, with 7 positions matching TRBD1. Germline V lookup: CDR1 SGHKS, CDR2 YYEKEE (reference sequence). The J segment lost 0 bases and the V segment lost 4 bases, leaving 10 bases of the junction unmatched. The CDR3 extends over 17 amino acids. This CDR3 is CASSPQTGIFSGNTIYF. In DNA form, the CDR3 reads TGTGCCAGCAGCCCTCAGACAGGGATCTTCTCTGGAAACACCATATATTTT.

This clone was seen a few times. The genes are TRBV6-2 or TRBV6-3 and TRBJ2-7, with TRBD2 matching over 7 bases. J gave up 3 bases and V 6 bases, and 11 bases lay outside the gene matches. Germline values: CDR1 MNHEY, CDR2 SVGEGT. The CDR3 length is 15 residues. The CDR3 nucleotides are TGTGCCAGCAGCCGCGGGAGTTTGGGGCACTACGAGCAGTACTTC. Amino acid sequence: CASSRGSLGHYEQYF.

This clone showed up just a few times. This chain links TRBV2 with TRBJ1-2; TRBD1 is a possible D gene (5 bases). Trimming cost V 4 bases and J 13 bases, with 16 bases left between them. CDR1 SNHLY and CDR2 FYNNEI come from the germline V gene. CDR3 length: 12 residues. CDR3 amino acids: CASSVLGASLTF. DNA for the CDR3: TGTGCCAGCAGTGTTCTAGGGGCCTCGCTCACCTTC. The complete variable domain, with remaining parts taken from reference TRBV2 and TRBJ1-2, reads EPEVTQTPSHQVTQMGQEVILRCVPISNHLYFYWYRQILGQKVEFLVSFYNNEISEKSEIFDDQFSVERPDGSNFTLKIRSTKLEDSAMYFCASSVLGASLTFGSGTRLTVV.

The CDR3 nucleotides read TGTGCCAGCTCACCGGAGACAGGGGGCACAGATACGCAGTATTTT. The encoded protein is CASSPETGGTDTQYF. This sequence joins TRBV18 and TRBJ2-3; 8 nucleotides agree with TRBD1. Germline lookup yields CDR1 KGHSH and CDR2 LQKENI. V was pared by 3 bases and J by 1 base, with 3 bases of the junction left unmatched. The CDR3 runs to 15 residues.